These 15 T cell receptor beta chains were all obtained from the same sample, sequenced in a study of blood T cell repertoires in COVID-19. TCRdb's copy holds only in-frame clones and misses some; the assay was immunoSEQ multiplex PCR. The sample lists over 200,000 clones; about 84% were seen once. The sample comprised peripheral blood. All receptors derive from a woman older than 75 with acute or convalescent COVID-19.

The rearrangement joins TRBV7-9 to TRBJ1-4, with 9 bases lining up with TRBD1. J gave up 0 bases and V 1 base, and 6 bases lay outside the gene matches. Germline CDR1 reads SEHNR; CDR2 reads FQNEAQ (reference sequence). CDR3 length: 18 amino acids. The CDR3 bases are TGTGCCAGCAGCTTAGGGGGACAGGGAGTTGCAACTAATGAAAAACTGTTTTTT. It specifies CASSLGGQGVATNEKLFF.

This sequence joins TRBV30 and TRBJ2-1; no reliable D call. V was trimmed by 1 base and J by 7 bases, leaving 11 bases between them. The CDR3 extends over 13 amino acids. Germline CDR1 and CDR2: GTSNPN and SVGIG (reference sequence). CDR3 sequence: CAWSAEQRNEQFF. The DNA for the CDR3 is TGTGCCTGGAGTGCCGAACAGAGAAATGAGCAGTTCTTC.

CDR3 sequence: CASSRPTGTNTGELFF. The CDR3 DNA is TGTGCCAGCAGCCGACCGACAGGGACGAACACCGGGGAGCTGTTTTTT. The rearrangement joins TRBV11-2 to TRBJ2-2, with 7 bases matching TRBD1. The CDR3 contains 16 residues. V trimming: 5 bases; J trimming: 0 bases; junction bases outside the gene matches: 6. Per germline, CDR1 SGHAT and CDR2 FQNNGV.

The rearrangement links TRBV29-1 to TRBJ2-7, with 8 bases lining up with TRBD2. The J segment lost 2 bases and the V segment lost 8 bases, leaving 5 bases of the junction unmatched. Germline V gives CDR1 SQVTM, CDR2 ANQGSEA. This CDR3 is built from 12 residues. For the CDR3, the DNA is TGCAGCATCACTAGCGGAACCTACGAGCAGTACTTC. This gives the protein CSITSGTYEQYF.

This chain joins TRBV12-3 or TRBV12-4 and TRBJ1-3; 7 bases are shared with TRBD1. This CDR3 region has 13 residues. V was pared by 11 bases and J by 0 bases, with 4 bases of the junction left unmatched. The DNA for the CDR3 is TGTGCCGGACAGGATAGCTCTGGAAACACCATATATTTT. It yields the protein CAGQDSSGNTIYF.

V usage is TRBV28 and J usage is TRBJ1-1, with TRBD1 matching over 7 bases. The V and J ends lost 6 bases and 6 bases, in that order; junction bases with no gene match: 4. CDR1 and CDR2 from the germline V gene are MDHEN and SYDVKM. This CDR3 is 12 amino acids long. CDR3 amino acids: CASRQGRSEAFF. DNA for the CDR3: TGTGCCAGCAGACAGGGGCGCTCTGAAGCTTTCTTT.

Here the CDR3 DNA reads TGTGCCACCCATCCTACGGGAAATTCACCCCTCCACTTT. As protein: CATHPTGNSPLHF. This rearrangement joins TRBV2 to TRBJ1-6; D gene ambiguous. V lost 10 bases and J 7 bases, leaving 14 bases between the germline ends. The length of the CDR3 is 13 residues. CDR1 is SNHLY and CDR2 is FYNNEI in the germline V gene.

The chain recombines TRBV28 with TRBJ2-3; TRBD1 agrees at 8 bases. CDR1 and CDR2 from the germline V gene are MDHEN and SYDVKM. The trim removed 5 bases at V and 4 bases at J, leaving 5 bases unmatched. The CDR3 extends over 14 amino acids. CDR3 in DNA: TGTGCCAGCAGTGCCGCAGGGGGCTCAGATACGCAGTATTTT. As protein: CASSAAGGSDTQYF. Full variable domain (missing parts from reference TRBV28 and TRBJ2-3): DVKVTQSSRYLVKRTGEKVFLECVQDMDHENMFWYRQDPGLGLRLIYFSYDVKMKEKGDIPEGYSVSREKKERFSLILESASTNQTSMYLCASSAAGGSDTQYFGPGTRLTVL.

V and J are TRBV7-2 and TRBJ2-6; D gene uncertain. Looked up from germline, CDR1 is SGHTA and CDR2 is FQGNSA. V was pared by 1 base and J by 2 bases, with 6 bases between. This CDR3 region has 15 residues. CDR3 amino acids: CASSLESAGANVLTF. The CDR3 coding sequence is TGTGCCAGCAGCTTAGAGAGCGCTGGGGCCAACGTCCTGACTTTC.

The genes are TRBV6-5 and TRBJ2-7, with D uncertain. In germline, CDR1 is MNHEY, CDR2 SVGAGI. The V end was cut by 9 bases, the J end by 2 bases, with 8 bases between. This CDR3 comprises 11 residues. In DNA, the CDR3 is TGTGCCAGTCGCTGGCCCTACGAGCAGTACTTC. This gives the protein CASRWPYEQYF.

The rearrangement links TRBV25-1 to TRBJ1-2; 8 bases align to TRBD1. Germline lookup yields CDR1 MGHDK and CDR2 SYGVNS. The V and J ends lost 3 bases and 2 bases, in that order; junction bases with no gene match: 8. The CDR3 contains 16 residues. The CDR3 region is CASSDPRQGTNYGYTF. Written as DNA, the CDR3 is TGTGCCAGCAGTGATCCCCGACAGGGGACCAACTATGGCTACACCTTC.

The chain joins TRBV27 to TRBJ1-4; D is ambiguous. Germline CDR1 MNHEY, CDR2 SMNVEV (reference sequence). The CDR3 totals 16 residues. V was shortened by 9 bases and J by 4 bases, with 21 bases between the two germline ends. CDR3: CARTSRGLEGNEKLFF. Written as DNA, the CDR3 is TGTGCCAGAACCAGTCGAGGGTTAGAGGGTAATGAAAAACTGTTTTTT.

The J gene is TRBJ1-5, the V gene TRBV4-1; D remains unclear. The CDR3 has 15 residues. Trimming took 1 base from V and 3 from J, leaving 10 bases between them. Germline V gene data show CDR1 as MGHRA and CDR2 as YSYEKL. This chain's CDR3 is CASSQVYGYNQPQHF. The CDR3 DNA reads as TGCGCCAGCAGCCAAGTGTACGGTTACAATCAGCCCCAGCATTTT.

The J gene is TRBJ2-7, the V gene TRBV19; possible D gene TRBD2, 5 bases. The CDR3 consists of 14 residues. V was trimmed by 3 bases and J by 2 bases, leaving 11 bases between them. Germline values: CDR1 LNHDA, CDR2 SQIVND (reference sequence). The CDR3 loop is CASSIGGSTYEQYF. CDR3 nucleotide sequence: TGTGCCAGTAGTATCGGCGGGTCCACCTACGAGCAGTACTTC.

The chain has TRBV7-9 and TRBJ1-2; TRBD1 matches 8 bases. This CDR3 region has 14 residues. V lost 5 bases and J lost 4; bases outside the gene matches: 6. Germline V lookup: CDR1 SEHNR, CDR2 FQNEAQ (reference sequence). CDR3 nucleotide sequence: TGTGCCAGCAGCAACAGGGGGACCAGCTATGGCTACACCTTC. It is translated as CASSNRGTSYGYTF. The whole variable domain, filled in from reference TRBV7-9 and TRBJ1-2, reads DTGVSQNPRHKITKRGQNVTFRCDPISEHNRLYWYRQTLGQGPEFLTYFQNEAQLEKSRLLSDRFSAERPKGSFSTLEIQRTEQGDSAMYLCASSNRGTSYGYTFGSGTRLTVV.